The 26 T cell receptor beta chains presented below share a single source sample, sequenced in a study of human T cells and chemical hapten exposure. The time point: pre-sensitization, week 0. Treatment noted: therapeutic diphenylcyclopropenone sensitization with weekly scalp DPC. Each CDR3 protein is one row after TCRdb ran MiXCR on the RACE reads. The sample has about 120,000 distinct CDR3 sequences; around an eighth are singletons. Source: whole blood, taken in connection with sensitization to the hapten diphenylcyclopropenone (DPC). Every receptor here comes from a woman aged 18-30 years with alopecia areata. Some clones in this sample may be carry-over from other donors' samples.

In this sample, this clonotype turned up a few times. This chain joins TRBV29-1 and TRBJ2-5, with TRBD1 matching over 10 bases. The CDR3 extends over 11 amino acids. With V trimmed by 7 bases and J by 7 bases, 3 bases remained unmatched. Germline V gene lookup returns CDR1 SQVTM and CDR2 ANQGSEA. The CDR3 sequence is CSGDRGRTQYF. CDR3 DNA sequence: TGCAGCGGGGACAGGGGAAGGACCCAGTACTTC.

This clonotype was picked up many times. The chain is built from TRBV5-1 and TRBJ2-2; maybe TRBD2 (5 bases). Trimming removed 1 base at V and 3 bases at J, with 10 bases between. Germline CDR1 reads SGHRS; CDR2 reads YFSETQ. CDR3 length equals 15 residues. CDR3 residues: CASSLLGEDTGELFF. In DNA, the CDR3 is TGCGCCAGCAGCTTGTTGGGAGAGGACACCGGGGAGCTGTTTTTT.

The V call is TRBV6-5, the J call TRBJ1-1, with no clear D. CDR3 length: 17 amino acids. Germline V gene lookup returns CDR1 MNHEY and CDR2 SVGAGI. V was trimmed by 5 bases and J by 0 bases, leaving 19 bases between them. Written as DNA, the CDR3 is TGTGCCAGCAGTACACACCCGGCCGTCCGACTGAACACTGAAGCTTTCTTT. It specifies CASSTHPAVRLNTEAFF.

The chain has TRBV29-1 and TRBJ2-1, with D perhaps matching TRBD1 or TRBD2 (5 bases each). CDR3 length equals 14 residues. The V end lost 3 bases, the J end lost 6 bases, and 15 bases lay between the germline ends. Germline CDR1 SQVTM, CDR2 ANQGSEA. Written as DNA, the CDR3 is TGCAGCGTTGAGCCCCCAGGGACCCCCAATGAGCAGTTCTTC. This codes for CSVEPPGTPNEQFF.

V and J are TRBV9 and TRBJ2-1, with a possible D match to TRBD2 (6 bases). The germline V gene encodes CDR1 SGDLS and CDR2 YYNGEE. This CDR3 is 10 amino acids long. Trimming pared 7 bases from V and 13 bases from J, leaving 12 bases between. The CDR3 nucleotides are TGTGCCAGCGCGGGGAGCCGACAGTTCTTC. Protein sequence: CASAGSRQFF.

V gene TRBV18 combines with J gene TRBJ2-7; no firm D call. V lost 3 bases to trimming and J lost 1 base, with 10 bases between them. Germline lookup yields CDR1 KGHSH and CDR2 LQKENI. This CDR3 is built from 14 residues. The CDR3 is CASSPTDVSYEQYF. CDR3 DNA sequence: TGTGCCAGCTCACCGACGGACGTATCCTACGAGCAGTACTTC.

This chain joins TRBV9 and TRBJ1-4; TRBD1 aligns across 7 bases. The CDR3 has 14 amino acids. Germline loops: CDR1 SGDLS, CDR2 YYNGEE. The junction had 3 bases not matched to a gene; V was cut back by 2 bases and J by 5 bases. The CDR3 DNA follows: TGTGCCAGCAGCGTGCCAGGGGGAAATGAAAAACTGTTTTTT. Its protein product is CASSVPGGNEKLFF.

V is TRBV12-3 or TRBV12-4 and J is TRBJ1-2; D gene uncertain. V was cut by 0 bases and J by 0 bases, with 2 bases left in between. CDR3 size: 13 residues. The CDR3 sequence is CASSLATNYGYTF. As DNA, the CDR3 is TGTGCCAGCAGTTTAGCGACTAACTATGGCTACACCTTC.

The chain employs TRBV7-2 and TRBJ2-3; D uncertain. The V end lost 5 bases, the J end lost 5 bases, and 14 bases lay between the germline ends. Germline loops: CDR1 SGHTA, CDR2 FQGNSA. The CDR3 runs 14 residues. The CDR3 DNA sequence: TGTGCCAGCAGCCCATGGGCCCGGCGAGATACGCAGTATTTT. Its translation is CASSPWARRDTQYF. Supplemented by reference TRBV7-2 and TRBJ2-3, the full variable domain reads GAGVSQSPSNKVTEKGKDVELRCDPISGHTALYWYRQSLGQGLEFLIYFQGNSAPDKSGLPSDRFSAERTGGSVSTLTIQRTQQEDSAVYLCASSPWARRDTQYFGPGTRLTVL.

This clonotype was observed at least ten times. The rearrangement uses TRBV7-9 and TRBJ2-7, with unresolved D. CDR1 and CDR2 from the germline V gene are SEHNR and FQNEAQ (reference sequence). This CDR3 spans 12 amino acids. The V and J ends lost 1 base and 1 base respectively, with 2 bases between them. The CDR3, as DNA: TGTGCCAGCAGCTTAGTGTCCTACGAGCAGTACTTC. Protein product: CASSLVSYEQYF.

This chain uses TRBV29-1 with TRBJ2-1; D gene ambiguous. Germline V gene sequence: CDR1 SQVTM, CDR2 ANQGSEA. Trimming shortened V by 5 bases and J by 3 bases, and 5 bases separated the two germline ends. The CDR3 is made up of 11 amino acids. The CDR3 nucleotides are TGCAGCGTTATCGGCTACAATGAGCAGTTCTTC. Encoded protein: CSVIGYNEQFF.

This clonotype was seen many times. The chain uses TRBV11-2 and TRBJ2-7; TRBD1 matches 7 bases. The V gene end was trimmed by 5 bases and the J gene end by 3 bases; junction bases not matched to a gene: 10. The length of the CDR3 is 15 residues. CDR1 and CDR2 (germline): SGHAT, FQNNGV. The CDR3 DNA reads TGTGCCAGCAGCCAAAGCCGGGACAGTTACTACGAGCAGTACTTC. Its translation is CASSQSRDSYYEQYF.

This clonotype was seen more than once but under ten times. The genes are TRBV18 and TRBJ1-2; 7 nucleotides align to TRBD1. CDR1 is KGHSH, CDR2 LQKENI, per germline. With V trimmed by 2 bases and J by 1 base, 10 bases remained unmatched. The CDR3 consists of 17 residues. The CDR3 loop reads CASSPSGQPTNNYGYTF. The CDR3 bases are TGTGCCAGCTCACCATCGGGACAGCCAACCAATAACTATGGCTACACCTTC.

The rearrangement joins TRBV5-4 to TRBJ2-6; D gene ambiguous. The germline V gene has CDR1 SGHNT and CDR2 YYREEE (reference sequence). The germline V and J ends were trimmed by 0 bases and 2 bases, with 6 bases remaining between them. The CDR3 has 15 residues. The CDR3 reads CASSLEFAGANVLTF. The CDR3 DNA reads TGTGCCAGCAGCTTGGAGTTTGCTGGGGCCAACGTCCTGACTTTC.

V is TRBV28 and J is TRBJ1-4, with D unresolved. The germline V gene has CDR1 MDHEN and CDR2 SYDVKM. With 8 bases removed from V and 0 bases from J, the gap between germline ends came to 13 bases. This CDR3 has 15 amino acids. The CDR3 DNA is TGTGCCAGCGCATTATCCTTACCAACTAATGAAAAACTGTTTTTT. Its translation: CASALSLPTNEKLFF. Based on the CDR3 plus reference TRBV28 and TRBJ1-4, the full variable domain is DVKVTQSSRYLVKRTGEKVFLECVQDMDHENMFWYRQDPGLGLRLIYFSYDVKMKEKGDIPEGYSVSREKKERFSLILESASTNQTSMYLCASALSLPTNEKLFFGSGTQLSVL.

This rearrangement joins TRBV20-1 to TRBJ2-2, with TRBD2 matching over 10 bases. The CDR3 covers 18 residues. V trimming: 3 bases; J trimming: 2 bases; junction bases outside the gene matches: 12. Per the germline V gene, CDR1 is DFQATT and CDR2 is SNEGSKA (reference sequence). The CDR3 reads CSARFTLAGALNTGELFF. The CDR3 nucleotides are TGCAGTGCTAGGTTCACCCTAGCGGGGGCTTTAAACACCGGGGAGCTGTTTTTT.

This sequence joins TRBV11-2 and TRBJ2-4; maybe TRBD2 (5 bases). CDR1 SGHAT and CDR2 FQNNGV come from the germline V gene. Trimming removed 5 bases from V and 2 bases from J, with 7 bases in between. This CDR3 has 13 residues. CDR3 protein: CASSRTPKNIQYF. For the CDR3, the DNA is TGTGCCAGCAGCCGGACTCCCAAAAACATTCAGTACTTC.

V and J are TRBV18 and TRBJ1-3; D unresolved. Germline assignment: CDR1 KGHSH and CDR2 LQKENI. The ends were cut back, 0 bases at V and 0 bases at J, with 9 bases in the middle. This CDR3 spans 16 amino acids. This CDR3 reads CASSPPDQFSGNTIYF. The DNA of the CDR3 is TGTGCCAGCTCACCACCGGACCAGTTCTCTGGAAACACCATATATTTT.

The chain joins TRBV6-5 to TRBJ2-3; no definite D call. Looked up from germline, CDR1 is MNHEY and CDR2 is SVGAGI. This CDR3 has 15 residues. The V and J ends lost 2 bases and 2 bases respectively, with 11 bases between them. The chain's CDR3 is CASSYGRPYTDTQYF. CDR3 bases: TGTGCCAGCAGTTACGGGCGGCCCTACACAGATACGCAGTATTTT.

This clonotype has only a few counts. The gene calls are TRBV6-5 and TRBJ2-3; 11 bases match TRBD1. Trimming removed 5 bases from V and 3 bases from J; junction bases left unmatched: 10. This CDR3 has 17 amino acids. Germline V gene data show CDR1 as MNHEY and CDR2 as SVGAGI. This chain's CDR3 is CASSLYRDRGLTDTQYF. The DNA of the CDR3 is TGTGCCAGCAGTCTATACAGGGACAGGGGGTTAACAGATACGCAGTATTTT.

Ten or more counts support this clonotype. This chain connects TRBV6-2 or TRBV6-3 to TRBJ1-3; D is possibly TRBD1 (5 bases). CDR3 length: 17 residues. The germline V and J ends were trimmed by 4 bases and 0 bases, with 16 bases remaining between them. CDR1 is MNHEY, CDR2 SVGEGT, per germline. The CDR3 loop is CASSFAGPRFSGNTIYF. The CDR3 region has the DNA TGTGCCAGCAGTTTCGCGGGGCCACGCTTCTCTGGAAACACCATATATTTT.

This clonotype was counted at least ten times. The CDR3 sequence is CSAGQPINEKLFF. Written as DNA, the CDR3 is TGCAGTGCTGGACAGCCAATTAATGAAAAACTGTTTTTT. The rearrangement joins TRBV20-1 to TRBJ1-4; tentatively, D is TRBD1 (6 bases). Germline CDR1 is DFQATT and CDR2 is SNEGSKA (reference sequence). Trimming shortened V by 5 bases and J by 4 bases, and 11 bases separated the two germline ends. There are 13 residues in the CDR3.

J is TRBJ2-1 and V is TRBV4-1; perhaps TRBD2 as D (6 bases). Trimming stripped 5 bases from V and 12 bases from J, with 14 bases between. Germline V gives CDR1 MGHRA, CDR2 YSYEKL. This CDR3 has 12 residues. The CDR3 region has the DNA TGCGCCAGCAGCGAACGACTAGGCGGGCAGTTCTTC. Its translation is CASSERLGGQFF.

This clonotype turned up a few times. The rearrangement joins TRBV10-2 to TRBJ1-1, with D possibly being TRBD1 (6 bases). Germline V gives CDR1 WSHSY, CDR2 SAAADI. The CDR3 totals 12 residues. V lost 6 bases and J 8 bases, leaving 13 bases between the germline ends. DNA for the CDR3: TGCGCCAGCAGCTTGGGGGGCAGGGAAGCTTTCTTT. This sequence encodes CASSLGGREAFF.

The sample holds a few counts of this clonotype. The chain uses TRBV6-2 or TRBV6-3 and TRBJ2-1; D is possibly TRBD2 (5 bases). The CDR3 runs 13 residues. Trimming cost V 6 bases and J 7 bases, with 13 bases left between them. Germline CDR1 and CDR2: MNHEY and SVGEGT. CDR3 in amino acids: CASSPLRRNEQFF. The CDR3 bases are TGTGCCAGCAGCCCACTCCGGAGGAATGAGCAGTTCTTC.

This clonotype came up a few times. The gene calls are TRBV5-6 and TRBJ1-1; 8 bases line up with TRBD1. The CDR3 loop spans 17 amino acids. V trimming: 4 bases; J trimming: 3 bases; junction bases outside the gene matches: 14. Germline-derived CDR1 and CDR2 are SGHDT and YYEEEE. CDR3 DNA: TGTGCCAGCAGCCTATGGACAGGGCGTTCTTGGTACACTGAAGCTTTCTTT. As protein: CASSLWTGRSWYTEAFF. The whole variable domain, remainder taken from reference TRBV5-6 and TRBJ1-1, is DAGVTQSPTHLIKTRGQQVTLRCSPKSGHDTVSWYQQALGQGPQFIFQYYEEEERQRGNFPDRFSGHQFPNYSSELNVNALLLGDSALYLCASSLWTGRSWYTEAFFGQGTRLTVV.